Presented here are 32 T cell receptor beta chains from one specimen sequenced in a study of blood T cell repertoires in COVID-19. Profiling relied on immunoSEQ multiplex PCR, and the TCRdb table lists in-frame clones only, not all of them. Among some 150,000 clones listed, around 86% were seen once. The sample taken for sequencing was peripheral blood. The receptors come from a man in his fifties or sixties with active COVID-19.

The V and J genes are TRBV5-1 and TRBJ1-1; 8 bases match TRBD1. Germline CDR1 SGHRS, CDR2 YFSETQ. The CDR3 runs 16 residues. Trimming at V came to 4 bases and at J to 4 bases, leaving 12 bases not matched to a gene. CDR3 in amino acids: CASSLGQGGGRTEAFF. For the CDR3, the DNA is TGCGCCAGCAGCCTCGGACAGGGAGGCGGTCGCACTGAAGCTTTCTTT. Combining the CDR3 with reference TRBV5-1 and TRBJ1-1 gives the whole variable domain KAGVTQTPRYLIKTRGQQVTLSCSPISGHRSVSWYQQTPGQGLQFLFEYFSETQRNKGNFPGRFSGRQFSNSRSEMNVSTLELGDSALYLCASSLGQGGGRTEAFFGQGTRLTVV.

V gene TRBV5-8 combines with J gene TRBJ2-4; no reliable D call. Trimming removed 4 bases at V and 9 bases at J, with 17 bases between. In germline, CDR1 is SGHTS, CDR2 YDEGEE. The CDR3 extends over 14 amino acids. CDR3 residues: CASSVPPNRGIQYF. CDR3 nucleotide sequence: TGTGCCAGCAGCGTCCCCCCTAACCGCGGCATTCAGTACTTC.

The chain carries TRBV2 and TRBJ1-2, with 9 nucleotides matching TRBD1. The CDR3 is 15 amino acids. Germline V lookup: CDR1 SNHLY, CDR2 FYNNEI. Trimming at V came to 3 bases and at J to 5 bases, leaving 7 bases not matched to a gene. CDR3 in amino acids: CASSESRGTGYGYTF. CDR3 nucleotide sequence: TGTGCCAGCAGTGAGTCGAGAGGGACAGGGTATGGCTACACCTTC.

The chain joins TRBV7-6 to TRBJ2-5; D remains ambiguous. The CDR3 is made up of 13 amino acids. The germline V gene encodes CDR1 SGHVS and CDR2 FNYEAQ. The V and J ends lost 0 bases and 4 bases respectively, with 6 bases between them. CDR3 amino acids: CASSLAFLETQYF. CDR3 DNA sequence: TGTGCCAGCAGCTTAGCCTTTTTAGAGACCCAGTACTTC.

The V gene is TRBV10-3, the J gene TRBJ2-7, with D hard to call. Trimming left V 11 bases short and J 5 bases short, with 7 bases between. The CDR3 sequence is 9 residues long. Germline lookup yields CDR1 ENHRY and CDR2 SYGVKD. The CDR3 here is CALEDEQYF. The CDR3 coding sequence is TGTGCCCTCGAGGACGAGCAGTACTTC.

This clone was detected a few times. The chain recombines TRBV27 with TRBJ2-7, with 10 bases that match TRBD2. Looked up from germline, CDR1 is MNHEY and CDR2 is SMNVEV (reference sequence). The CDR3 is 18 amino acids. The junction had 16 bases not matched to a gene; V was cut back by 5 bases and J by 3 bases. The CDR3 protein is CASSPSGVRTSGYYEQYF. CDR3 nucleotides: TGTGCCAGCAGTCCATCAGGGGTGCGGACTAGCGGATACTACGAGCAGTACTTC.

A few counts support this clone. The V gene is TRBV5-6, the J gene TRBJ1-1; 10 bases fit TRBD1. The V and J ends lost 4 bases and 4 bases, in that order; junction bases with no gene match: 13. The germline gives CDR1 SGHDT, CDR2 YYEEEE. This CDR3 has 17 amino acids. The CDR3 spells CASSPTGTGDISTEAFF. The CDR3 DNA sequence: TGTGCCAGCAGCCCAACCGGGACAGGGGATATATCCACTGAAGCTTTCTTT.

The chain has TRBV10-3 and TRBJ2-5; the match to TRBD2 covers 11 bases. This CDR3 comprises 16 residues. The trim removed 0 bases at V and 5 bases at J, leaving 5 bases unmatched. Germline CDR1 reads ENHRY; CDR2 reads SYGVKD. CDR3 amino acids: CAISESLAGVVETQYF. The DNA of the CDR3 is TGTGCCATCAGTGAGTCACTAGCGGGGGTTGTGGAGACCCAGTACTTC.

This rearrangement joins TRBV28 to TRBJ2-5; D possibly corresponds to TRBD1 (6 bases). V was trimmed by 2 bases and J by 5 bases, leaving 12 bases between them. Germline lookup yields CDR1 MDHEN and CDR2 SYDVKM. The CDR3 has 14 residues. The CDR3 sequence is CASSLGGRRETQYF. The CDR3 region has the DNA TGTGCCAGCAGTTTAGGGGGCCGGCGGGAGACCCAGTACTTC.

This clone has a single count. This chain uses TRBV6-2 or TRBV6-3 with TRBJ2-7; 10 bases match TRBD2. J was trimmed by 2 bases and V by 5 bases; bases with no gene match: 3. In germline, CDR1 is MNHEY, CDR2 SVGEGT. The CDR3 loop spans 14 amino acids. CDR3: CASSIAGGPYEQYF. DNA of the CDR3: TGTGCCAGCAGTATAGCGGGGGGCCCCTACGAGCAGTACTTC.

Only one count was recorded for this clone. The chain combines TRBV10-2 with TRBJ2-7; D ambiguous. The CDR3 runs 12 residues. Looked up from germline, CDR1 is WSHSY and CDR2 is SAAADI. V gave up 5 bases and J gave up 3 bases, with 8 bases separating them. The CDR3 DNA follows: TGCGCCAGCAGTTCCAGTGGCTACGAGCAGTACTTC. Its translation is CASSSSGYEQYF.

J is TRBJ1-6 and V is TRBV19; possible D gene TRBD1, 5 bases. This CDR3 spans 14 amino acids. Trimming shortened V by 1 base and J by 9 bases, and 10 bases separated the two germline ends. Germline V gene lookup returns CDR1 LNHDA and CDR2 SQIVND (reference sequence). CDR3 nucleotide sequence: TGTGCCAGTAGTATAGGACAGAAAGGTTCACCCCTCCACTTT. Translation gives CASSIGQKGSPLHF.

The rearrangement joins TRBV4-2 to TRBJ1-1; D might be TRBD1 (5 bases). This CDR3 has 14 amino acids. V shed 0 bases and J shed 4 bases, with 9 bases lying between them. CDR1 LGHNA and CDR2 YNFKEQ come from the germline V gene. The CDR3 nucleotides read TGTGCCAGCAGCCAAGACGGGAGGGGCACTGAAGCTTTCTTT. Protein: CASSQDGRGTEAFF.

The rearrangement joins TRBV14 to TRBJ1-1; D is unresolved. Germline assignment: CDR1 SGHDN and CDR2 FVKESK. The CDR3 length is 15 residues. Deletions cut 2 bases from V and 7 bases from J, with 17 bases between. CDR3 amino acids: CASSQNGVAVGEAFF. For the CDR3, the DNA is TGTGCCAGCAGCCAAAACGGGGTTGCTGTAGGTGAAGCTTTCTTT.

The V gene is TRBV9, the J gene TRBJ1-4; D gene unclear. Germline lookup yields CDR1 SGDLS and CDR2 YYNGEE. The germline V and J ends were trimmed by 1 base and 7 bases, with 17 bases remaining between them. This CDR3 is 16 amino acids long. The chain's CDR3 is CASSVKPGTGIEKLFF. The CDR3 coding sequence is TGTGCCAGCAGCGTAAAGCCGGGAACGGGTATTGAAAAACTGTTTTTT.

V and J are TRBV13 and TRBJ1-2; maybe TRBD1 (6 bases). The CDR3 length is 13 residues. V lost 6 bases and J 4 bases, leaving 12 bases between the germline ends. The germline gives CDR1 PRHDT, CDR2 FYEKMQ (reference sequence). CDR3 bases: TGTGCCAGCAGGGTAGGGGGTGTCTATGGCTACACCTTC. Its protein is CASRVGGVYGYTF.

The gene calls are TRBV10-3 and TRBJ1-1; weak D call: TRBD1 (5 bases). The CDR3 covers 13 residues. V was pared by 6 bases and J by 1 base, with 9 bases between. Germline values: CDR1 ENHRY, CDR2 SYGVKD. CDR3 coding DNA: TGTGCCATCAGAACCGACAGGAACACTGAAGCTTTCTTT. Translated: CAIRTDRNTEAFF.

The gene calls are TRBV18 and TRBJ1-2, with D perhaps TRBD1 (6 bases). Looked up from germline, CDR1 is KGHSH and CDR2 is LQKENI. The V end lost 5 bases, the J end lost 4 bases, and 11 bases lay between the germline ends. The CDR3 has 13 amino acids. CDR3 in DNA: TGTGCCAGCTCAGGGACACCCGTCTATGGCTACACCTTC. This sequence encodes CASSGTPVYGYTF.

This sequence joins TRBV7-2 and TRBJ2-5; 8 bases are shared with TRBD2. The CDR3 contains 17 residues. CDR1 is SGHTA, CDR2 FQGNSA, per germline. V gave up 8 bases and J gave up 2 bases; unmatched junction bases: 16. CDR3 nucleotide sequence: TGTGCCAGCTCACTCGGTCGGGGGGGGACGGGGCAAGAGACCCAGTACTTC. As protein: CASSLGRGGTGQETQYF.

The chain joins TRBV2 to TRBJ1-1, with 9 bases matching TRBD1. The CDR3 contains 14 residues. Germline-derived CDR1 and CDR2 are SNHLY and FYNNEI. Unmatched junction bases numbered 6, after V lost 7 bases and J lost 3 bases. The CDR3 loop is CASMTQGAYTEAFF. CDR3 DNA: TGTGCCAGCATGACACAGGGGGCGTACACTGAAGCTTTCTTT.

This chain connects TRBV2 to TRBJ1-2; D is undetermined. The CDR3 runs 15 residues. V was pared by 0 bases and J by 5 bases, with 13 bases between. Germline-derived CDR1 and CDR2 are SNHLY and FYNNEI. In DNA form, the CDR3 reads TGTGCCAGCAGTGAAGCGAGCGGGGTTATATATGGCTACACCTTC. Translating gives CASSEASGVIYGYTF.

CDR3 nucleotides: TGTGCCATCAGTTCGGGGGTCGGGCAAGAGACCCAGTACTTC. Its translation is CAISSGVGQETQYF. The chain combines TRBV10-3 with TRBJ2-5; tentative D call: TRBD2 (6 bases). Trimming removed 5 bases at V and 2 bases at J, with 12 bases between. The CDR3 covers 14 residues. Germline CDR1 reads ENHRY; CDR2 reads SYGVKD.

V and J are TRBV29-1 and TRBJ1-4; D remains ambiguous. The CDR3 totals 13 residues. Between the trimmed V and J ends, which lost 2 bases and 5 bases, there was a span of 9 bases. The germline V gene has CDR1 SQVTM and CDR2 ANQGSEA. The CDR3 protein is CSVEIHSNEKLFF. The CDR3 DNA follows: TGCAGCGTTGAAATCCATAGCAATGAAAAACTGTTTTTT.

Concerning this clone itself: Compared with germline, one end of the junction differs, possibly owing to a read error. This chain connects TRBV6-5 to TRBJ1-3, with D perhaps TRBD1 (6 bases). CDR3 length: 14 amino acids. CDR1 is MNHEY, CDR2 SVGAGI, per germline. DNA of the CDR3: TGTGCCAGCGGGGGATCTCCCAGGGGCCCGTTGTCGAATTTT. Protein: CASGGSPRGPLSNF.

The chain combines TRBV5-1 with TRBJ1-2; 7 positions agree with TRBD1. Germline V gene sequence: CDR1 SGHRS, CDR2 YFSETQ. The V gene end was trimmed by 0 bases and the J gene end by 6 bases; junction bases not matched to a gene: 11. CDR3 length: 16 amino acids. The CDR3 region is CASSLEGGLTKNGYTF. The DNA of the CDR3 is TGCGCCAGCAGCTTGGAAGGGGGCTTGACTAAAAATGGCTACACCTTC.

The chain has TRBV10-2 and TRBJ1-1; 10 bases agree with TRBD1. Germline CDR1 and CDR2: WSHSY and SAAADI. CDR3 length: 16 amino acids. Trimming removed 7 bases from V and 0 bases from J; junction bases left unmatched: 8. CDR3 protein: CASIPGQGRLNTEAFF. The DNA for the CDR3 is TGCGCCAGCATACCGGGACAGGGGCGTTTGAACACTGAAGCTTTCTTT.

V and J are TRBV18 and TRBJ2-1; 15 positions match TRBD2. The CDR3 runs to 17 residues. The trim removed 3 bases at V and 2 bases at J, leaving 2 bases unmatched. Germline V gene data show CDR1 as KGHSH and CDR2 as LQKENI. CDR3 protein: CASSPGLAGGAYNEQFF. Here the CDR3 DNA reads TGTGCCAGCTCACCGGGACTAGCGGGGGGAGCCTACAATGAGCAGTTCTTC.

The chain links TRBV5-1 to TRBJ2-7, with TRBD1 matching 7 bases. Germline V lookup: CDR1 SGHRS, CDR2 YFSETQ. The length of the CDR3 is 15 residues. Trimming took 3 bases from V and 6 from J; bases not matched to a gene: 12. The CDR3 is CASSSGSLTGLEQYF. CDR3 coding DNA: TGCGCCAGCAGCTCAGGATCGTTGACAGGGCTCGAGCAGTACTTC.

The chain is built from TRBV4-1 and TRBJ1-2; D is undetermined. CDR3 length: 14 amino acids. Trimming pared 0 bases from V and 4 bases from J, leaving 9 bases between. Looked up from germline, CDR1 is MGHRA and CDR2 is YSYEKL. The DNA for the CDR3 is TGCGCCAGCAGCCAAGATTATGCCAGCTATGGCTACACCTTC. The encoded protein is CASSQDYASYGYTF.

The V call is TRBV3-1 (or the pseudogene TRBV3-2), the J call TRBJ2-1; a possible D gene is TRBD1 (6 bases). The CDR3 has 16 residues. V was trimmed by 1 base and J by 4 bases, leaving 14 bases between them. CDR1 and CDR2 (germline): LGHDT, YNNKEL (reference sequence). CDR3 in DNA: TGTGCCAGCAGCCAAGGAATCGGGACATTTTACAATGAGCAGTTCTTC. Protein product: CASSQGIGTFYNEQFF.

The chain's CDR3 is CSAGGVREQYF. CDR3 coding DNA: TGCAGTGCTGGGGGGGTACGCGAGCAGTACTTC. The genes are TRBV20-1 and TRBJ2-7; 7 bases match TRBD2. The CDR3 has 11 residues. Germline CDR1 DFQATT, CDR2 SNEGSKA (reference sequence). V shed 5 bases and J 6 bases; nucleotides not matched to a gene: 4.

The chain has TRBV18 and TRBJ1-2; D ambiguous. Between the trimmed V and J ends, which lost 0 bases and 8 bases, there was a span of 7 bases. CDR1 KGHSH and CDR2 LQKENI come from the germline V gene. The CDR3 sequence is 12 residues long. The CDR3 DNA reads TGTGCCAGCTCACCACCCTCGGGAGGCTACACCTTC. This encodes CASSPPSGGYTF.